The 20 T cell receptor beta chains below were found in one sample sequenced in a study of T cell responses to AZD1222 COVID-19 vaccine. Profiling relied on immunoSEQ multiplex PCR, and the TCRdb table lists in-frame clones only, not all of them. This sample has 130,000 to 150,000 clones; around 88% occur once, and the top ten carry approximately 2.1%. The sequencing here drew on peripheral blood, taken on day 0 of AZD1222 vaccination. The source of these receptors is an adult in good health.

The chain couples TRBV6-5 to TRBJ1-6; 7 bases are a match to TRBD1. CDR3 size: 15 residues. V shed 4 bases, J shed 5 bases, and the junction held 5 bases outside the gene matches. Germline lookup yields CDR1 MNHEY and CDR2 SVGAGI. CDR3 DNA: TGTGCCAGCAGTTCTTCCGGGACAGATAATTCACCCCTCCACTTT. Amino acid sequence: CASSSSGTDNSPLHF.

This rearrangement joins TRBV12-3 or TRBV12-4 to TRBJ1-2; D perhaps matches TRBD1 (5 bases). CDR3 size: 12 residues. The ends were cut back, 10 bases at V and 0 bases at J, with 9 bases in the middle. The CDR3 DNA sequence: TGTGCCACGGGCAGGGCTAACTATGGCTACACCTTC. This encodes CATGRANYGYTF.

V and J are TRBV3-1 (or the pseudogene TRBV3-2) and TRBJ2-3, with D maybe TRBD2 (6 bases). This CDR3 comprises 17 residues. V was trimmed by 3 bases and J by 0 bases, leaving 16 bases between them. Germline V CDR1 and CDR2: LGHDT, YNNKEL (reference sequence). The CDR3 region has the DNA TGTGCCAGCAGCCAGGGGGTAGCGGAACCTAGCACAGATACGCAGTATTTT. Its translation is CASSQGVAEPSTDTQYF.

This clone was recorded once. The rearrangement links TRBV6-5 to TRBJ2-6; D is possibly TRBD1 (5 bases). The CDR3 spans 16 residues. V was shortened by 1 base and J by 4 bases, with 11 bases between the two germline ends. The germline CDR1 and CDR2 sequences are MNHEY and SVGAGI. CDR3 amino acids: CASSYFSGSGANVLTF. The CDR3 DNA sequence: TGTGCCAGCAGTTACTTTTCAGGGTCCGGGGCCAACGTCCTGACTTTC.

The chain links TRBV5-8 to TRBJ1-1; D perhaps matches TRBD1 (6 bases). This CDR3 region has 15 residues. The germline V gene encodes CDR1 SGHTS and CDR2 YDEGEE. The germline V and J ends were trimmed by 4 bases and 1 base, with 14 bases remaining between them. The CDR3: CASSRSRQANTEAFF. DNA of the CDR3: TGTGCCAGCAGCCGATCCCGACAGGCGAACACTGAAGCTTTCTTT.

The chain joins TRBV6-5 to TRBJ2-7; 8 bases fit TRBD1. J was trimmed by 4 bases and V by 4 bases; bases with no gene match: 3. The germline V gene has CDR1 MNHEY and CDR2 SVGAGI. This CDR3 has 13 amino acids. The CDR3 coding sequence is TGTGCCAGCAGTTCAGGGGGCGAGTACGAGCAGTACTTC. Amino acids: CASSSGGEYEQYF.

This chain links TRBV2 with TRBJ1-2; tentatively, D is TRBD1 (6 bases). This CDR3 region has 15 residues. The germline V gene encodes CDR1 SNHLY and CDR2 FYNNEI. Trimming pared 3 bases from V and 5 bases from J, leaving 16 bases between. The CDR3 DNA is TGTGCCAGCAGTGAGATGGGCGCTAGGGGGTATGGCTACACCTTC. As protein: CASSEMGARGYGYTF.

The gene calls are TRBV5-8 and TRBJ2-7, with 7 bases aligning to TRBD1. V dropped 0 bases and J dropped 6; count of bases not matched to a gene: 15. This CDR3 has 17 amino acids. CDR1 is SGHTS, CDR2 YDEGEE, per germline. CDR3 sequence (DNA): TGTGCCAGCAGCTTGGACCCCCGGAGCGACAGGGTAATCGAGCAGTACTTC. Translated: CASSLDPRSDRVIEQYF.

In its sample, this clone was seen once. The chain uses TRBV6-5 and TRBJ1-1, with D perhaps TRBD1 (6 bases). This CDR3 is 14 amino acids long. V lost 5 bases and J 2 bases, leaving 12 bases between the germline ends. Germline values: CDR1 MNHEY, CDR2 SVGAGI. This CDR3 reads CASSKRQANTEAFF. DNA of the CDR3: TGTGCCAGCAGTAAGCGACAGGCCAACACTGAAGCTTTCTTT.

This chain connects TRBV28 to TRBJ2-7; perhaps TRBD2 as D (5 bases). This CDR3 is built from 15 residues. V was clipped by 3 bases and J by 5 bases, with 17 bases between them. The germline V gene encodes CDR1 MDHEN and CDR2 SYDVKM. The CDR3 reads CASSFRARLGNEQYF. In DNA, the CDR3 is TGTGCCAGCAGTTTTCGGGCGCGCCTCGGGAACGAGCAGTACTTC.

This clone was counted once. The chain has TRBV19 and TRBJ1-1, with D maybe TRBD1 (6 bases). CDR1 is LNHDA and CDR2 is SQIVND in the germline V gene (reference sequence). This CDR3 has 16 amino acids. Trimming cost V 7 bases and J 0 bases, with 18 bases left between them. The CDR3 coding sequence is TGTGCCAGTACCACACTAGACAGGATTATGAACACTGAAGCTTTCTTT. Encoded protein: CASTTLDRIMNTEAFF. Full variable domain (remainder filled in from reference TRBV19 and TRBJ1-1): DGGITQSPKYLFRKEGQNVTLSCEQNLNHDAMYWYRQDPGQGLRLIYYSQIVNDFQKGDIAEGYSVSREKKESFPLTVTSAQKNPTAFYLCASTTLDRIMNTEAFFGQGTRLTVV.

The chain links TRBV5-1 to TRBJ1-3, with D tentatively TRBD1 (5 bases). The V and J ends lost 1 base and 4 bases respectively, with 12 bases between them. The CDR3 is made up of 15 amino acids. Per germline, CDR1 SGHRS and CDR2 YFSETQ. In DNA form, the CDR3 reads TGCGCCAGCAGCTTGCCGGGGGGTATCGGAAACACCATATATTTT. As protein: CASSLPGGIGNTIYF.

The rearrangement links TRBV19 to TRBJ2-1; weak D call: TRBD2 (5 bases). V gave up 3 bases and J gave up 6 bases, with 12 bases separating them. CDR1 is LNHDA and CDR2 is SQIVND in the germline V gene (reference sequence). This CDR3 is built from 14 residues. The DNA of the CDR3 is TGTGCCAGTAGTATCCGCGGGTCAGGCAATGAGCAGTTCTTC. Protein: CASSIRGSGNEQFF. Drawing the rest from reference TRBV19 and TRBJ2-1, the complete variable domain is DGGITQSPKYLFRKEGQNVTLSCEQNLNHDAMYWYRQDPGQGLRLIYYSQIVNDFQKGDIAEGYSVSREKKESFPLTVTSAQKNPTAFYLCASSIRGSGNEQFFGPGTRLTVL.

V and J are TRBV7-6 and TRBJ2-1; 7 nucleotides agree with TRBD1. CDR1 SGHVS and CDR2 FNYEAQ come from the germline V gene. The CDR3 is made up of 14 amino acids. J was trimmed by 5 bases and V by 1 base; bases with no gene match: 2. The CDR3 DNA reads TGTGCCAGCAGCTTAGTAACAGGGGACAATGAGCAGTTCTTC. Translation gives CASSLVTGDNEQFF.

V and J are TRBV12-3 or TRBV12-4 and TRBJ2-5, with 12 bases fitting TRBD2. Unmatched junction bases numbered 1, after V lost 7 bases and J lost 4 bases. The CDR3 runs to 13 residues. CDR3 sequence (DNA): TGTGCCAGCACTAGCGGGAGGGGAGAGACCCAGTACTTC. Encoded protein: CASTSGRGETQYF.

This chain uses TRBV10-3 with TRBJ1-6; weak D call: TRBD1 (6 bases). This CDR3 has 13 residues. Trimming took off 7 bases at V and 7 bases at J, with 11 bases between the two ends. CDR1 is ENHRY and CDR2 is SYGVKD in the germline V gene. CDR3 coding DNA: TGTGCCATCACTGGACAGATCAATTCACCCCTCCACTTT. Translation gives CAITGQINSPLHF.

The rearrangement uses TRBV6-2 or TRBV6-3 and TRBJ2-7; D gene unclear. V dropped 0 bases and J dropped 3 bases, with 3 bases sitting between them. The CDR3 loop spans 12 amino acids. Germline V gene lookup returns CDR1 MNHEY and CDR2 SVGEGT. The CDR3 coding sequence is TGTGCCAGCAGTTACTCTTACTACGAGCAGTACTTC. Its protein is CASSYSYYEQYF.

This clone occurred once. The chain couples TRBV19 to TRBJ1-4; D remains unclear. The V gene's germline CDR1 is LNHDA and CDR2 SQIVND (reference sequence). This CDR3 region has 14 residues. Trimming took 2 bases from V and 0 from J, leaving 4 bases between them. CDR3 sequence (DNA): TGTGCCAGTAGTATATCCGCAACTAATGAAAAACTGTTTTTT. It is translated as CASSISATNEKLFF.

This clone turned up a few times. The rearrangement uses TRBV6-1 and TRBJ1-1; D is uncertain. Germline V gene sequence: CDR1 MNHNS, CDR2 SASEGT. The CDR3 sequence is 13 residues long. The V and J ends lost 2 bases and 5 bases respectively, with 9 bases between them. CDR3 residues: CASSEFGRTEAFF. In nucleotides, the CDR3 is TGTGCCAGCAGTGAATTCGGGAGGACTGAAGCTTTCTTT.

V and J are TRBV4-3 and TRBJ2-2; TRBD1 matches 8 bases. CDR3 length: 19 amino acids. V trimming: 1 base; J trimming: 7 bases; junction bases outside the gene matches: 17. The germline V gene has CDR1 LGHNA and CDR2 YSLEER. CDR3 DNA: TGCGCCAGCAGCCAAGGCTTAAGAATAGGCAGGGGGCAAAGCGGGGAGCTGTTTTTT. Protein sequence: CASSQGLRIGRGQSGELFF.